The clone carrying this TCR beta chain came up a few times. Its specificity is unknown. Trimming took 5 bases from V and 0 from J; bases not matched to a gene: 9. Germline V gives CDR1 MDHEN, CDR2 SYDVKM. The CDR3 runs 16 residues. 60 Vbeta and 13 Jbeta primers were used in PCR. Sequencing used immunoSEQ multiplex PCR; TCRdb keeps in-frame clones, though not all of them. The table records some 180,000 clones, approximately 80% of them present only once. The source of the sample is a study of cytomegalovirus exposure and HLA in healthy donors. General study results and limits: In a later analysis, TCR beta V- and J-gene trimming showed a link to a missense DCLRE1C variant. The authors enumerated some 170 TCR beta chains as linked to cytomegalovirus.

The sample was PBMCs. The rearrangement uses TRBV28 and TRBJ2-7, with 8 bases matching TRBD2. The origin of this receptor is a girl aged 2-9 years in good health and CMV-seropositive. CDR3 residues: CASSVLAGESSYEQYF. The CDR3 DNA reads TGTGCCAGCAGTGTTCTAGCGGGCGAGAGCTCCTACGAGCAGTACTTC.